Detailed here is one T cell receptor beta chain. The J segment lost 0 bases and the V segment lost 5 bases, leaving 5 bases of the junction unmatched. Germline V CDR1 and CDR2: SGHVS, FQNEAQ. The CDR3 has 15 amino acids. Original processing methods: Amplification from reference gene primers served as the basis for estimated nucleated cell counts. Method: immunoSEQ multiplex PCR; TCRdb's copy keeps in-frame clones and lacks some. Clone size and V and J calls were adopted from that table, with D and trimming inferred from the DNA. Among 150,000 to 200,000 clones, 82% were seen once, and the ten largest hold around 8%. Followed longitudinally, the Seattle patients had been enrolled during active infection. The data stem from a study of blood T cell repertoires in COVID-19. The wider study: Acute and convalescent COVID-19 specimens originated in the United States, Italy and Spain. Sample material is recorded as cDNA or gDNA derived from T cells, B-cell-depleted T cells, or PBMCs.

The rearrangement links TRBV7-8 to TRBJ2-7, with TRBD2 identical over 9 bases. The TCR sequence derives from a woman aged 55 to 70 with COVID-19, enrolled during active disease. Input material: peripheral blood. CDR3 nucleotide sequence: TGTGCCAGCAGCCCCGATAGCGGGAGCTCCTACGAGCAGTACTTC. The encoded protein is CASSPDSGSSYEQYF. The whole variable domain, filled in from reference TRBV7-8 and TRBJ2-7, reads GAGVSQSPRYKVAKRGQDVALRCDPISGHVSLFWYQQALGQGPEFLTYFQNEAQLDKSGLPSDRFFAERPEGSVSTLKIQRTQQEDSAVYLCASSPDSGSSYEQYFGPGTRLTVT.